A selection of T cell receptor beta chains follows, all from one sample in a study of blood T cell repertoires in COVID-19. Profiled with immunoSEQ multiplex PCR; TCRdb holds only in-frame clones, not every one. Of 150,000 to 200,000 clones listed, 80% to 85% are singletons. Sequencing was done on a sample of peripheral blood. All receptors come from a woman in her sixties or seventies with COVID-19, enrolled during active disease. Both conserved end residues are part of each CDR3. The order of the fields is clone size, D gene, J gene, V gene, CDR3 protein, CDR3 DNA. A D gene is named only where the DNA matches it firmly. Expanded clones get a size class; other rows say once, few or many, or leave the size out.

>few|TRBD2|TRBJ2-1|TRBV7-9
CASSSDGRDEQFF
TGTGCCAGCAGCTCCGACGGGAGGGATGAGCAGTTCTTC
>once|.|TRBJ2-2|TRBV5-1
CASRKSEGNTGELFF
TGCGCCAGCAGGAAGAGCGAGGGGAACACCGGGGAGCTGTTTTTT
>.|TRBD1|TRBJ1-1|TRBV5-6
CASSSGTGAPEAFF
TGTGCCAGCAGTTCCGGGACAGGAGCGCCTGAAGCTTTCTTT
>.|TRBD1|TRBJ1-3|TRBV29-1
CSVGDSYGNTIYF
TGCAGCGTTGGGGACAGTTACGGAAACACCATATATTTT
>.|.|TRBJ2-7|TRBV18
CASSPRQDYEQYF
TGTGCCAGCTCACCTAGGCAGGACTACGAGCAGTACTTC
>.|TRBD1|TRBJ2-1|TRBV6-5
CASNLDRGNGDEQFF
TGTGCCAGCAATTTGGACAGGGGGAATGGGGATGAGCAGTTCTTC
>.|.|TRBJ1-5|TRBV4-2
CASSQDTLGGQPQHF
TGTGCCAGCAGCCAAGATACTCTTGGGGGGCAGCCCCAGCATTTT
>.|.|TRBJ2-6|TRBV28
CASSFVLGHRNSGANVLTF
TGTGCCAGCAGTTTTGTACTGGGACACAGAAACTCTGGGGCCAACGTCCTGACTTTC
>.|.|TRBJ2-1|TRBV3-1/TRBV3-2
CASSQEVLSGDEQFF
TGTGCCAGCAGCCAAGAGGTACTGTCGGGGGATGAGCAGTTCTTC
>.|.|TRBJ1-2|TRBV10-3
CAIGRQNTNYGYTF
TGTGCCATCGGAAGACAGAACACTAACTATGGCTACACCTTC
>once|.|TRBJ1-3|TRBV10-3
CAISGTDEPGNTIYF
TGTGCCATCAGTGGTACAGATGAACCTGGAAACACCATATATTTT
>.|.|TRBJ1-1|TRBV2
CAGSRGGNTEAFF
TGTGCCGGCTCCCGGGGGGGGAACACTGAAGCTTTCTTT
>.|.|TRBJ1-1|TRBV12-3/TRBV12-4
CASSLTRNTEAFF
TGTGCCAGCAGTTTAACGCGGAACACTGAAGCTTTCTTT
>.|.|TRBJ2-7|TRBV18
CASSLGQSYEQYF
TGTGCCAGCTCACTCGGACAAAGCTACGAGCAGTACTTC
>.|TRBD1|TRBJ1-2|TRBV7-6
CASSLGIGTGAHRNYGYTF
TGTGCCAGCAGCCTTGGAATCGGGACAGGGGCCCACCGGAACTATGGCTACACCTTC
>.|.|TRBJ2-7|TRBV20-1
CSGGGTYEQYF
TGCAGTGGAGGAGGAACCTACGAGCAGTACTTC
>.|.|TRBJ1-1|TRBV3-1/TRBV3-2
CASSHGAGMNTEAFF
TGTGCCAGCAGCCACGGCGCGGGGATGAACACTGAAGCTTTCTTT
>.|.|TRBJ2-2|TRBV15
CATSRGRGAGELFF
TGTGCCACCAGCAGAGGCAGGGGCGCCGGGGAGCTGTTTTTT
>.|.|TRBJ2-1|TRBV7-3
CASSLGWGDEQFF
TGTGCCAGCAGCTTAGGATGGGGAGATGAGCAGTTCTTC
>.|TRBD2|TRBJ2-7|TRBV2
CASSEASSGRIYEQYF
TGTGCCAGCAGTGAAGCGAGTAGCGGGAGAATCTACGAGCAGTACTTC
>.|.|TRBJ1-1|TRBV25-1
CASSANRAKNTEAFF
TGTGCCAGCAGTGCAAACAGGGCGAAGAACACTGAAGCTTTCTTT
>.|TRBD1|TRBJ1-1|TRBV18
CASSPDRATTEAFF
TGTGCCAGCTCGCCGGACAGGGCCACCACTGAAGCTTTCTTT
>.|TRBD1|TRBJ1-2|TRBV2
CASSDRGYGYTF
TGTGCCAGCAGTGACAGGGGGTATGGCTACACCTTC
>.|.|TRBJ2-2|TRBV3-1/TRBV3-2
CASSPGLSNTGELFF
TGTGCCAGCAGCCCGGGACTTTCGAACACCGGGGAGCTGTTTTTT
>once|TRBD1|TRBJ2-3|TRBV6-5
CASSLNDRVGDTQYF
TGTGCCAGCAGCCTAAACGACAGGGTCGGTGATACGCAGTATTTT
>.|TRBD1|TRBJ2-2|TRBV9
CASSPHGADRGGELFF
TGTGCCAGCAGCCCCCATGGCGCAGACAGGGGAGGGGAGCTGTTTTTT
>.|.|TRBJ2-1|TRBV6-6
CASSTSGTPIGEFF
TGTGCCAGCAGTACCTCCGGGACTCCCATAGGCGAGTTCTTC
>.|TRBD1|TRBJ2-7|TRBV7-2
CASSSRTGGSYEQYF
TGTGCCAGCAGTTCCCGGACAGGGGGGTCCTACGAGCAGTACTTC
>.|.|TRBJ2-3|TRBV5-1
CASSLFVSDTQYF
TGCGCCAGCAGCTTGTTTGTATCAGATACGCAGTATTTT
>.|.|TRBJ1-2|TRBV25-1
CASSASRVGYGYTF
TGTGCCAGCAGTGCCTCCCGGGTAGGATATGGCTACACCTTC